Listed below are T cell receptor beta chains from one sample, sequenced in a study of cytomegalovirus exposure and HLA in healthy donors. Generated by immunoSEQ multiplex PCR, the TCRdb table keeps only in-frame clones and is missing some. The table has about 150,000 clones, under 70% seen once. Sequencing was carried out using PBMCs. These TCRs come from a man aged 25-45 years in good health and CMV-seropositive. CDR3s include the opening cysteine and the closing phenylalanine or tryptophan. The D gene is left open where the match is weak.

D: TRBD2; V: TRBV11-3; CDR3: CASSLGGRVKTGELFF
D: TRBD2; V: TRBV6-1; CDR3: CASSESAGVLSRDEQFF
D: .; V: TRBV7-2; CDR3: CASSLFGGSNTEAFF
D: .; V: TRBV14; CDR3: CASSQAPGSGQETQYF
D: TRBD1; V: TRBV6-5; CDR3: CASSAGTGGSYEQYF
D: TRBD1; V: TRBV25-1; CDR3: CASSADRGAYNSPLHF
D: TRBD2; V: TRBV10-3; CDR3: CAISGLAGLDYNEQFF
D: .; V: TRBV2; CDR3: CASSAQGNTEAFF
D: .; V: TRBV19; CDR3: CASSMDLLTGTDTQYF
D: TRBD1; V: TRBV7-9; CDR3: CASSGQSVTEAFF
D: .; V: TRBV27; CDR3: CASSPLTSSGQYF
D: .; V: TRBV6-5; CDR3: CASSYEVYEKLFF
D: .; V: TRBV6-5; CDR3: CASSSTDRANTEAFF
D: .; V: TRBV30; CDR3: CAWSATLGVTDTQYF
D: .; V: TRBV19; CDR3: CASSILGASGGYTF
D: TRBD2; V: TRBV7-3; CDR3: CASSHHVSEGGPSNEQFF
D: .; V: TRBV18; CDR3: CASSPDNRAAQPQHF
D: .; V: TRBV9; CDR3: CASSSNPRRDGQETQYF
D: TRBD1; V: TRBV28; CDR3: CASSFGQGGNEKLFF
D: .; V: TRBV5-1; CDR3: CASSWKQEGSAEAFF
D: .; V: TRBV10-3; CDR3: CAIGQTYEQYF
D: TRBD2; V: TRBV7-2; CDR3: CASSQELAAYEQYF
D: TRBD2; V: TRBV4-2; CDR3: CASTQPGLADYNEQFF
D: .; V: TRBV6-1; CDR3: CASSGSYSQFF
D: .; V: TRBV6-5; CDR3: CASSYNPGTSYGYTF
D: TRBD1; V: TRBV27; CDR3: CASSSGTEFDYGYTF
D: TRBD2; V: TRBV6-1; CDR3: CASGTSGETGELFF
D: TRBD1; V: TRBV5-1; CDR3: CASSLGTGGLYGYTF
D: .; V: TRBV1; CDR3: CTSSPERVWGTDTQYF
D: .; V: TRBV28; CDR3: CASITRPGVDTEAFF
D: TRBD1; V: TRBV16; CDR3: CASRGTGGDEQYF
D: TRBD2; V: TRBV27; CDR3: CASSTSGRSYNEQFF
D: TRBD2; V: TRBV5-1; CDR3: CASSQPGGLAFTDTQYF
D: TRBD1; V: TRBV30; CDR3: CAWSVRRTGVQYF
D: TRBD1; V: TRBV9; CDR3: CASSVSGQSNYYGYTF
D: TRBD1; V: TRBV11-3; CDR3: CASSLGTGYEKLFF
D: .; V: TRBV6-5; CDR3: CASSSTGDEAFF
D: TRBD1; V: TRBV6-1; CDR3: CASRSGTAISYEQYF
D: .; V: TRBV19; CDR3: CASNPSSYNEQFF
D: TRBD1; V: TRBV2; CDR3: CASSLQGYEQYF
D: .; V: TRBV30; CDR3: CAWSFLASSTDTQYF
D: .; V: TRBV5-1; CDR3: CASSLDRNSGNTIYF
D: TRBD2; V: TRBV18; CDR3: CASSPTSDLDTQYF
D: .; V: TRBV6-1; CDR3: CASINGGTNTEAFF
D: TRBD2; V: TRBV6-4; CDR3: CASSEEGLAGGDTQYF
D: TRBD2; V: TRBV29-1; CDR3: CSVDSSTSGRYNEQFF
D: TRBD2; V: TRBV11-3; CDR3: CASSRPGTSGQETQYF
D: .; V: TRBV9; CDR3: CASSPDAGNEQFF
D: TRBD2; V: TRBV7-2; CDR3: CASSYLAGGGEQFF
D: .; V: TRBV6-1; CDR3: CASSDEGLPLGTGELFF
D: .; V: TRBV5-1; CDR3: CASSPMGGSSYEQYF
D: TRBD1; V: TRBV6-1; CDR3: CASSESSGGWSEAFF
D: .; V: TRBV28; CDR3: CASRFVSVNTEAFF
D: TRBD1; V: TRBV11-2; CDR3: CASSFTGAGETQYF
D: .; V: TRBV6-6; CDR3: CASSYSQGFGGYTF
D: TRBD1; V: TRBV18; CDR3: CASSPRDSDFEAFF
D: .; V: TRBV13; CDR3: CASTPGGEDYKNIQYF
D: .; V: TRBV5-6; CDR3: CATSGTARVEQYF
D: TRBD2; V: TRBV12-5; CDR3: CASGLSREAYEQYF
D: .; V: TRBV10-1; CDR3: CASSEQVSSTDTQYF